A single sample is the source of the 5 T cell receptor beta chains below, sequenced in a study of CD8+CD57+ T cells in acquired aplastic anemia. According to the study, genomic DNA was the template for TCR beta VDJ and CDR3 profiling. TCRdb re-called the reads with MiXCR, one entry per CDR3 protein. Here the sample spans around 140,000 distinct CDR3 sequences, around two fifths being singletons. Sample: sorted CD4+, CD8+, or CD8+CD57+ T cells (not recorded which) from PBMCs. These receptors came from a human donor in good health, serving as a control.

At least ten counts were recorded for this clonotype. The chain is built from TRBV7-8 and TRBJ2-7, with 10 positions matching TRBD2. J lost 5 bases, V lost 4 bases, and 17 bases had no gene match. The CDR3 is 18 residues long. Germline V gene sequence: CDR1 SGHVS, CDR2 FQNEAQ. The CDR3 region is CASSSLTAGTSVTHEQYF. CDR3 in DNA: TGTGCCAGCAGCTCACTTACCGCCGGGACTAGCGTCACCCACGAGCAGTACTTC.

This chain joins TRBV29-1 and TRBJ2-7; unclear D gene. Trimming shortened V by 3 bases and J by 0 bases, and 6 bases separated the two germline ends. The CDR3 totals 12 residues. Germline V gene sequence: CDR1 SQVTM, CDR2 ANQGSEA. The CDR3 sequence is CSVEHSSYEQYF. CDR3 sequence (DNA): TGCAGCGTTGAGCATAGCTCCTACGAGCAGTACTTC.

This clonotype was seen at least ten times. The V and J genes are TRBV5-5 and TRBJ1-2; no clear D gene. Trimming pared 0 bases from V and 3 bases from J, leaving 6 bases between. Germline CDR1 reads SGHKS; CDR2 reads YYEKEE (reference sequence). This CDR3 region has 13 residues. In DNA, the CDR3 is TGTGCCAGCAGCTTGGGGCAGCACTATGGCTACACCTTC. Translating gives CASSLGQHYGYTF.

This clonotype has only a few counts. The chain uses TRBV27 and TRBJ1-2; the D is unclear. Trimming removed 6 bases from V and 4 bases from J, with 15 bases in between. CDR3 length equals 14 residues. CDR1 is MNHEY and CDR2 is SMNVEV in the germline V gene (reference sequence). CDR3 in DNA: TGTGCCAGCAGCCCTCGATCGCGCCTCTATGGCTACACCTTC. Protein product: CASSPRSRLYGYTF.

This clonotype was counted ten times or more. V gene TRBV19 combines with J gene TRBJ1-2, with D unclear. Germline-derived CDR1 and CDR2 are LNHDA and SQIVND (reference sequence). V was shortened by 9 bases and J by 7 bases, with 27 bases between the two germline ends. The CDR3 consists of 16 residues. The CDR3 is CASENTATYRFRGYTF. The CDR3 DNA sequence: TGTGCCAGCGAAAATACGGCGACCTATCGATTTCGTGGCTACACCTTC. The variable domain in full, with the rest retrieved from reference TRBV19 and TRBJ1-2, is DGGITQSPKYLFRKEGQNVTLSCEQNLNHDAMYWYRQDPGQGLRLIYYSQIVNDFQKGDIAEGYSVSREKKESFPLTVTSAQKNPTAFYLCASENTATYRFRGYTFGSGTRLTVV.